These 7 T cell receptor beta chains share one sample of origin, sequenced in a study of shared clonotypes between healthy human individuals. Assay used: immunoSEQ multiplex PCR; TCRdb lists only in-frame clones, some missing. The sample lists roughly 400,000 clones; 90% to 98% were seen once. The sample comprised memory CD8+ T cells sorted from blood. Stated subset: CD45RO+ cells pooled with CCR7-negative TemRA cells. All receptors derive from a man younger than 40 in good health.

The chain couples TRBV13 to TRBJ2-3; 12 bases fit TRBD2. The CDR3 extends over 20 amino acids. V shed 2 bases, J shed 5 bases, and the junction held 17 bases outside the gene matches. Looked up from germline, CDR1 is PRHDT and CDR2 is FYEKMQ (reference sequence). Here the CDR3 reads CASSLTASHTGLAGGDTQYF. In DNA form, the CDR3 reads TGTGCCAGCAGCTTAACCGCGTCCCACACGGGACTAGCGGGCGGAGATACGCAGTATTTT.

The chain recombines TRBV27 with TRBJ2-3; 13 nucleotides align to TRBD2. V shed 5 bases, J shed 3 bases, and the junction held 2 bases outside the gene matches. The CDR3 spans 15 residues. Germline V gives CDR1 MNHEY, CDR2 SMNVEV (reference sequence). CDR3 protein: CASSTLAGGTDTQYF. In DNA, the CDR3 is TGTGCCAGCAGTACACTAGCGGGAGGGACAGATACGCAGTATTTT.

The chain uses TRBV11-2 and TRBJ1-1, with D tentatively TRBD1 (5 bases). The germline CDR1 and CDR2 sequences are SGHAT and FQNNGV. The V gene lost 5 bases and the J gene lost 0 bases, with 10 bases spanning the gap. The CDR3 extends over 14 amino acids. In nucleotides, the CDR3 is TGTGCCAGCAGCCCTCAGACAGTGAACACTGAAGCTTTCTTT. This encodes CASSPQTVNTEAFF.

This rearrangement joins TRBV5-4 to TRBJ2-2; possibly TRBD1 for D (5 bases). The V end was cut by 5 bases, the J end by 6 bases, with 17 bases between. The CDR3 is 15 amino acids. Germline lookup yields CDR1 SGHNT and CDR2 YYREEE (reference sequence). Here the CDR3 reads CASSIQEKGSGELFF. The CDR3 DNA reads TGTGCCAGCAGTATTCAAGAGAAGGGGTCCGGGGAGCTGTTTTTT.

The genes are TRBV28 and TRBJ1-2; D is ambiguous. The CDR3 loop spans 13 amino acids. Germline V gene data show CDR1 as MDHEN and CDR2 as SYDVKM. With 3 bases removed from V and 7 bases from J, the gap between germline ends came to 12 bases. The CDR3 DNA follows: TGTGCCAGCAGTTTTTATGGGAAAGGTGGCTACACCTTC. This gives the protein CASSFYGKGGYTF.

The V call is TRBV6-5, the J call TRBJ2-3; possible D gene TRBD2, 5 bases. The CDR3 sequence is 14 residues long. Germline V gene data show CDR1 as MNHEY and CDR2 as SVGAGI. V dropped 6 bases and J dropped 0 bases, with 10 bases sitting between them. DNA for the CDR3: TGTGCCAGCAGCTTTACGGGAAGCACAGATACGCAGTATTTT. Translation: CASSFTGSTDTQYF.

This clone was observed once. DNA of the CDR3: TGTGCCAGTAGTATAGGGCGCTGGGGCAATCAGCCCCAGCATTTT. Its protein is CASSIGRWGNQPQHF. The V call is TRBV19, the J call TRBJ1-5; the D is unclear. This CDR3 spans 15 amino acids. Trimming cost V 1 base and J 2 bases, with 9 bases left between them. CDR1 is LNHDA and CDR2 is SQIVND in the germline V gene (reference sequence).